The TCR beta chain described here comes from a study of blood T cell repertoires in COVID-19. As for the study in general: The United States, Italy and Spain were the sources of the acute and convalescent COVID-19 samples. Nucleic acid was either cDNA or gDNA, and it came from T cells, B-cell-depleted T cells, or PBMCs.

V was clipped by 6 bases and J by 9 bases; unmatched bases: 13. Germline V gives CDR1 MNHEY, CDR2 SVGAGI. The CDR3 runs to 14 residues. In the authors' workflow: The assay estimated nucleated cells by amplifying reference gene primers. Profiled with immunoSEQ multiplex PCR; TCRdb holds only in-frame clones, not every one. V, J and clone size were drawn from that table, and D and trimming were deduced from the DNA. The table lists about 21,000 clones, less than 90% of them singletons, with 3.2% in the top ten. The chain links TRBV6-5 to TRBJ2-7; 8 bases agree with TRBD1. Sequenced input: peripheral blood. The origin of this receptor is a man aged 40-55 years with acute or convalescent COVID-19. The CDR3 DNA reads TGTGCCAGCAGCGCCCGGGACAGGTCTAATACGCAGTACTTC. It yields the protein CASSARDRSNTQYF.